The next 18 T cell receptor beta chains were all read from a single sample in a study of T-cell reconstitution after alpha-beta-depleted transplantation in children. Preparing the TCRbeta library involved the use of unique molecular identifiers. TCRdb used MiXCR to reprocess the PCR reads, holding one entry per CDR3 protein. The sample consists of hundreds of thousands of distinct CDR3 sequences, over 9.5% of them appearing once. The sequenced sample was PBMCs from the stem cell graft donor, obtained from the stem cell graft. All receptors derive from a human donor who donated a stem cell graft to a child with acute myeloid leukemia.

This clonotype showed up many times. The CDR3 is CSAGEGGQTGELFF. The CDR3 nucleotides read TGCAGTGCTGGCGAGGGGGGACAAACCGGGGAGCTGTTTTTT. The chain links TRBV20-1 to TRBJ2-2, with D tentatively TRBD1 or TRBD2 (6 bases each). Trimming removed 5 bases at V and 5 bases at J, with 15 bases between. The length of the CDR3 is 14 residues. Germline CDR1 DFQATT, CDR2 SNEGSKA (reference sequence).

In the case of this clonotype: This may be a read error, as it is one base from a much larger clone. The missing conserved phenylalanine or tryptophan at the end of this CDR3 makes a read error likely. The chain uses TRBV20-1 and TRBJ1-4; D is undetermined. Trimming cost V 0 bases and J 10 bases, with 6 bases left between them. Germline V CDR1 and CDR2: DFQATT, SNEGSKA (reference sequence). The length of the CDR3 is 11 residues. Written as DNA, the CDR3 is TGCAGTGCTAGAGATTTAGGAAAACTGTTTTGT. Residues: CSARDLGKLFC.

This clonotype was counted ten times or more. The CDR3 region is CSVEGGARGNYEQYF. CDR3 DNA: TGCAGCGTCGAGGGGGGGGCCAGGGGAAACTACGAGCAGTACTTC. The chain is built from TRBV29-1 and TRBJ2-7, with a possible D match to TRBD2 (7 bases). V was cut by 6 bases and J by 3 bases, with 21 bases left in between. Germline loops: CDR1 SQVTM, CDR2 ANQGSEA. The CDR3 covers 15 residues.

This clonotype was detected a few times. The CDR3 bases are TGTGCCACCAGTGAGACTAGCGGGAGGAGGATCGACGAGCAGTACTTC. Its translation is CATSETSGRRIDEQYF. This chain joins TRBV24-1 and TRBJ2-7; 13 bases fit TRBD2. V was clipped by 4 bases and J by 5 bases; unmatched bases: 7. Germline V gives CDR1 KGHDR, CDR2 SFDVKD. CDR3 size: 16 residues.

This clonotype appeared a few times. The junction departs from the called germline gene at one end, perhaps through a read error. The rearrangement links TRBV27 to TRBJ2-7; tentative D call: TRBD2 (6 bases). In germline, CDR1 is MNHEY, CDR2 SMNVEV (reference sequence). This CDR3 spans 14 amino acids. The CDR3 sequence: CASSFSGTELLLQF. CDR3 coding DNA: TGTGCCAGCAGTTTCTCCGGGACTGAATTACTTTTGCAATTC.

This clonotype was picked up many times. The genes are TRBV29-1 and TRBJ2-1; possible D gene TRBD2, 5 bases. Germline V gene sequence: CDR1 SQVTM, CDR2 ANQGSEA. With 4 bases removed from V and 9 bases from J, the gap between germline ends came to 19 bases. The CDR3 has 14 residues. The CDR3 is CSVVGLARSSEQFF. CDR3 in DNA: TGCAGCGTTGTCGGGCTAGCTCGTTCGAGTGAGCAGTTCTTC.

This rearrangement joins TRBV6-1 to TRBJ2-7; D is ambiguous. Trimming stripped 5 bases from V and 3 bases from J, with 14 bases between. There are 14 residues in the CDR3. Germline V gene lookup returns CDR1 MNHNS and CDR2 SASEGT. CDR3 nucleotides: TGTGCCAGCAGTAAGACCACCAAAAGCTACGAGCAGTACTTC. Its protein product is CASSKTTKSYEQYF.

CDR3 residues: CASSLGPGGGLGTQYF. CDR3 coding DNA: TGTGCCAGCAGCTTGGGTCCGGGAGGGGGTCTGGGTACGCAGTATTTT. The genes are TRBV7-2 and TRBJ2-3; 8 nucleotides line up with TRBD2. The CDR3 covers 16 residues. Germline-derived CDR1 and CDR2 are SGHTA and FQGNSA. V trimming: 3 bases; J trimming: 8 bases; junction bases outside the gene matches: 13.

V and J are TRBV29-1 and TRBJ2-1; TRBD2 is a possible D gene (6 bases). V lost 4 bases and J lost 0, with 10 bases in between. From germline, CDR1 is SQVTM and CDR2 ANQGSEA. This CDR3 contains 14 residues. The CDR3 region has the DNA TGCAGCGTTGTGGCGGGAAACTCCTACAATGAGCAGTTCTTC. Its protein is CSVVAGNSYNEQFF.

The rearrangement uses TRBV7-2 and TRBJ1-2; no clear D gene. Trimming took off 5 bases at V and 7 bases at J, with 23 bases between the two ends. CDR3 length: 16 residues. The germline V gene encodes CDR1 SGHTA and CDR2 FQGNSA. The CDR3 nucleotides read TGTGCCAGCAGCCGCAACCTCCGGGCGATGGGTGGTGGCTACACCTTC. It codes for CASSRNLRAMGGGYTF.

A note on this clonotype: The junction differs from germline at one of its ends, possibly a read error. The rearrangement joins TRBV12-3 or TRBV12-4 to TRBJ2-2, with D unresolved. The CDR3 has 16 residues. The CDR3 DNA sequence: TGTGCCGGCAGCGTCATGCAATGGTGGAACACCGGGGAGCTGTTTTTT. This translates into CAGSVMQWWNTGELFF.

The chain is built from TRBV25-1 and TRBJ1-2, with D unresolved. The CDR3 has 11 residues. Trimming left V 2 bases short and J 8 bases short, with 6 bases between. The germline V gene encodes CDR1 MGHDK and CDR2 SYGVNS. CDR3 amino acids: CASSEKGGYTF. Written as DNA, the CDR3 is TGTGCCAGCAGTGAAAAAGGAGGCTACACCTTC.

The sample holds a few counts of this clonotype. This sequence joins TRBV29-1 and TRBJ2-5, with D perhaps assigned TRBD1 or TRBD2 (6 bases each). Germline V CDR1 and CDR2: SQVTM, ANQGSEA. The V gene lost 5 bases and the J gene lost 3 bases, with 10 bases spanning the gap. This CDR3 is 12 amino acids long. CDR3 loop: CSVTEGEETQYF. The CDR3 DNA follows: TGCAGCGTTACGGAGGGGGAAGAGACCCAGTACTTC.

Many counts were recorded for this clonotype. The V and J genes are TRBV6-1 and TRBJ2-1; maybe TRBD1 (5 bases). V gave up 5 bases and J gave up 5 bases, with 10 bases separating them. Germline values: CDR1 MNHNS, CDR2 SASEGT. CDR3 size: 13 residues. The CDR3 DNA sequence: TGTGCCAGCAGTCCCCGACAGAACAATGAGCAGTTCTTC. Protein sequence: CASSPRQNNEQFF.

This clonotype was detected a few times. Here the CDR3 reads CASSQGRLAEQYNEQFF. The CDR3 nucleotides read TGTGCCAGCAGCCAAGGAAGGCTAGCGGAGCAATACAATGAGCAGTTCTTC. J is TRBJ2-1 and V is TRBV4-2; 7 bases fit TRBD2. V lost 1 base and J lost 4; bases outside the gene matches: 10. This CDR3 is 17 amino acids long. Germline V CDR1 and CDR2: LGHNA, YNFKEQ.

This clonotype has ten or more counts. The rearrangement joins TRBV29-1 to TRBJ2-7; D is perhaps TRBD2 (5 bases). Trimming shortened V by 6 bases and J by 0 bases, and 6 bases separated the two germline ends. Germline V lookup: CDR1 SQVTM, CDR2 ANQGSEA. This CDR3 has 11 residues. The CDR3 loop is CSVTNSYEQYF. DNA of the CDR3: TGCAGCGTGACTAACTCCTACGAGCAGTACTTC.

The chain has TRBV12-3 or TRBV12-4 and TRBJ1-1; D remains ambiguous. This CDR3 is 15 amino acids long. With 3 bases removed from V and 0 bases from J, the gap between germline ends came to 11 bases. The chain's CDR3 is CASSLISGMNTEAFF. In DNA, the CDR3 is TGTGCCAGCAGTTTGATCTCCGGCATGAACACTGAAGCTTTCTTT.

This clonotype was counted only a few times. The V gene is TRBV6-2 or TRBV6-3, the J gene TRBJ2-5; TRBD2 agrees at 8 bases. Per the germline V gene, CDR1 is MNHEY and CDR2 is SVGEGT. V dropped 9 bases and J dropped 0; count of bases not matched to a gene: 0. The CDR3 covers 12 residues. Here the CDR3 reads CASSGNQETQYF. In DNA form, the CDR3 reads TGTGCCAGTAGCGGGAACCAAGAGACCCAGTACTTC.